This entry lists 6 T cell receptor beta chains sequenced from one sample in a study of T cells in Graves' hyperthyroidism and ophthalmopathy. Amplified TCR beta CDR3 regions came from RNA transcripts. The primer set for the first-round RT-PCR of the TCR CDR3 was HTBI. TCRdb re-derived calls from the multiplex PCR reads in MiXCR, one entry per CDR3 protein. The table includes 550,000 to 800,000 distinct CDR3 sequences, 16% detected once. Sequencing was carried out using blood. These receptor sequences come from a man in his late teens or twenties with Graves' hyperthyroidism.

This clonotype was observed a handful of times. In DNA, the CDR3 is TGTGCCAGCAGTGGGTCCCCTGGGGCCAACGTCCTGACTTTC. Protein sequence: CASSGSPGANVLTF. V and J are TRBV3-1 and TRBJ2-6, with D hard to call. The V and J ends lost 6 bases and 2 bases respectively, with 8 bases between them. Germline V gene data show CDR1 as LGHDT and CDR2 as YNNKEL (reference sequence). The CDR3 is 14 amino acids.

CDR3 region: CATTAAGELFF. The CDR3 nucleotides read TGTGCCACCACAGCAGCCGGGGAGCTGTTTTTT. The rearrangement links TRBV12-3 or TRBV12-4 to TRBJ2-2; D remains unclear. This CDR3 is built from 11 residues. V dropped 10 bases and J dropped 6 bases, with 9 bases sitting between them.

The table lists this clonotype with a few counts. CDR3 coding DNA: TGCAGCGTAAGCTCCAGACAGGGAGGCTACGAGCAGTACTTC. This translates into CSVSSRQGGYEQYF. The chain links TRBV29-1 to TRBJ2-7; possibly TRBD1 for D (7 bases). V was pared by 6 bases and J by 3 bases, with 18 bases between. Germline V gives CDR1 SQVTM, CDR2 ANQGSEA. The CDR3 has 14 amino acids.

The chain employs TRBV19 and TRBJ2-1, with 9 bases lining up with TRBD2. CDR3 length equals 17 residues. V trimming: 3 bases; J trimming: 5 bases; junction bases outside the gene matches: 11. Germline-derived CDR1 and CDR2 are LNHDA and SQIVND (reference sequence). Written as DNA, the CDR3 is TGTGCCAGTAGTATGTTCCAGATAGCGGGAGTCCACAATGAGCAGTTCTTC. It codes for CASSMFQIAGVHNEQFF.

There are many counts of this clonotype. The genes are TRBV12-3 or TRBV12-4 and TRBJ2-3, with D maybe TRBD2 (6 bases). Trimming removed 3 bases at V and 5 bases at J, with 18 bases between. The CDR3 covers 16 residues. CDR3 bases: TGTGCCAGCAGTTTTATGGGCGGGAAAGGTCAAGATACGCAGTATTTT. This codes for CASSFMGGKGQDTQYF.

V is TRBV27 and J is TRBJ2-5; tentatively, D is TRBD1 or TRBD2 (5 bases each). V gave up 0 bases and J gave up 2 bases, with 7 bases separating them. The CDR3 runs to 14 residues. In germline, CDR1 is MNHEY, CDR2 SMNVEV (reference sequence). CDR3 loop: CASSLSGEQETQYF. The CDR3 DNA sequence: TGTGCCAGCAGTTTATCAGGGGAGCAAGAGACCCAGTACTTC.